This TCR beta chain was captured by sequencing in a study of T cells after yellow fever vaccination. Generation of TCR cDNA used 5'RACE template switching (which added a universal primer site and UMIs). TCRdb reanalysed the 5' RACE reads using MiXCR and keeps one entry per CDR3 protein. The sample lists about 320,000 distinct CDR3 sequences; about 4.5% were seen once. Trimming took 2 bases from V and 2 from J, leaving 9 bases between them. The CDR3 contains 14 residues. Study-wide results and caveats: It was a small share of clonotypes that appeared in both CD4 and CD8 compartments.

Many counts were recorded for this clonotype. Its antigen is unknown. The chain links TRBV12-3 or TRBV12-4 to TRBJ2-5; perhaps TRBD2 as D (5 bases). The source is a young man who received the YFV17D yellow fever vaccine. The source material was PBMCs, sampled 15 days after the yellow fever booster vaccination. The CDR3 region has the DNA TGTGCCAGCAGTTTACGGGATAGACAAGAGACCCAGTACTTC. It codes for CASSLRDRQETQYF.